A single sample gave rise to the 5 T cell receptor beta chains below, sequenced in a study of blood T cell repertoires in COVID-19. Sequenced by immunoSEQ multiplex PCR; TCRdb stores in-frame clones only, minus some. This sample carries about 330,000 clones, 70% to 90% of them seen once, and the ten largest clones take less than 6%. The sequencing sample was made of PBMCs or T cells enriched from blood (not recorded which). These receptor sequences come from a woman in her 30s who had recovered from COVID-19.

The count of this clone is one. This CDR3 is CASSLSRGTGGYTF. CDR3 bases: TGTGCCAGCAGCTTGTCTAGGGGCACAGGTGGCTACACCTTC. V usage is TRBV7-9 and J usage is TRBJ1-2, with a tentative D call TRBD1 (5 bases). The CDR3 runs 14 residues. Looked up from germline, CDR1 is SEHNR and CDR2 is FQNEAQ (reference sequence). V gave up 3 bases and J gave up 7 bases, with 15 bases separating them.

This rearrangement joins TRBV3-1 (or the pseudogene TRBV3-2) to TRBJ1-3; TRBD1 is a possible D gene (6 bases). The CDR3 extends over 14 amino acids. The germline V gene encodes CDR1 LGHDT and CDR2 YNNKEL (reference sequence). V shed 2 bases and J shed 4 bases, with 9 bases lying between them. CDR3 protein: CASSQTGRGNTIYF. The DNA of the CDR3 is TGTGCCAGCAGCCAAACAGGGAGAGGAAACACCATATATTTT.

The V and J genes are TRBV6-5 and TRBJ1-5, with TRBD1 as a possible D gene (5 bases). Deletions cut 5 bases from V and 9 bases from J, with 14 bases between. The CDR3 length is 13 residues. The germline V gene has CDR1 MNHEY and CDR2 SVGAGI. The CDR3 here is CASSRGGRGPQHF. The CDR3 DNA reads TGTGCCAGCAGTAGGGGAGGCCGGGGGCCCCAGCATTTT.

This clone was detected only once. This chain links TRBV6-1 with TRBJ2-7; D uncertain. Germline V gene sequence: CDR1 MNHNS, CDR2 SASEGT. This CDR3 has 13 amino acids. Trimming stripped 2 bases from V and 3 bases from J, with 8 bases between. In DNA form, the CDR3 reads TGTGCCAGCAGTGAATTCTCCGGCTACGAGCAGTACTTC. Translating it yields CASSEFSGYEQYF.

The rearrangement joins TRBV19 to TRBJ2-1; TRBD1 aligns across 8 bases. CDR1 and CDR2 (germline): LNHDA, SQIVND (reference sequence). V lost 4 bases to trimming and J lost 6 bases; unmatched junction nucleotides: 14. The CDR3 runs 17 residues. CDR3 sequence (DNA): TGTGCCAGTAGTACTGGATCCCCGGGACAGGTTATCAATGAGCAGTTCTTC. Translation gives CASSTGSPGQVINEQFF.